One sample yielded the 8 T cell receptor beta chains listed below, sequenced in a study of blood T cell repertoires in COVID-19. Data came from immunoSEQ multiplex PCR; TCRdb stores just in-frame clones and leaves some out. The table shows roughly 160,000 clones, with around nine tenths occurring only once. Input material: peripheral blood. The source is a woman aged 70-85 years with COVID-19, enrolled during active disease.

Only a few counts were recorded for this clone. This sequence joins TRBV24-1 and TRBJ2-5, with no clear D. CDR1 and CDR2 from the germline V gene are KGHDR and SFDVKD. The CDR3 loop spans 15 amino acids. Between the trimmed V and J ends, which lost 4 bases and 4 bases, there was a span of 15 bases. The CDR3 sequence is CATSDPARDSETQYF. The CDR3 DNA is TGTGCCACCAGTGACCCCGCACGTGACTCAGAGACCCAGTACTTC.

V is TRBV5-1 and J is TRBJ1-1; no clear D. Trimming pared 3 bases from V and 1 base from J, leaving 7 bases between. CDR1 is SGHRS and CDR2 is YFSETQ in the germline V gene. The CDR3 spans 13 residues. CDR3 region: CASSSTENTEAFF. CDR3 bases: TGCGCCAGCAGCTCGACTGAGAACACTGAAGCTTTCTTT.

The chain has TRBV6-5 and TRBJ1-6; D call uncertain. Trimming stripped 5 bases from V and 0 bases from J, with 8 bases between. Germline values: CDR1 MNHEY, CDR2 SVGAGI. The CDR3 consists of 15 residues. DNA for the CDR3: TGTGCCAGCAGTCCCGGGGACTCCTATAATTCACCCCTCCACTTT. Its translation is CASSPGDSYNSPLHF.

This clone was counted between two and nine times. The identical CDR3 is also encoded by other nucleotide sequences in the sample. The chain joins TRBV6-5 to TRBJ1-6, with 7 bases fitting TRBD1. J lost 5 bases, V lost 6 bases, and 4 bases had no gene match. The CDR3 sequence is 14 residues long. Germline CDR1 is MNHEY and CDR2 is SVGAGI. The CDR3 DNA sequence: TGTGCCAGCAGGCGTGACAGGGATAATTCACCCCTCCACTTT. Amino acid sequence: CASRRDRDNSPLHF.

The chain has TRBV5-1 and TRBJ2-2, with 11 bases lining up with TRBD2. V gave up 4 bases and J gave up 0 bases; unmatched junction bases: 5. The CDR3 is 17 residues long. Germline V lookup: CDR1 SGHRS, CDR2 YFSETQ. The CDR3 DNA reads TGCGCCAGCAGCGATCTAGCGGGGGGACCGAACACCGGGGAGCTGTTTTTT. Protein product: CASSDLAGGPNTGELFF. The full variable domain, its missing parts supplied by reference TRBV5-1 and TRBJ2-2, is KAGVTQTPRYLIKTRGQQVTLSCSPISGHRSVSWYQQTPGQGLQFLFEYFSETQRNKGNFPGRFSGRQFSNSRSEMNVSTLELGDSALYLCASSDLAGGPNTGELFFGEGSRLTVL.

V usage is TRBV28 and J usage is TRBJ2-1, with TRBD1 identical over 7 bases. CDR3 size: 15 residues. CDR1 is MDHEN, CDR2 SYDVKM, per germline. Germline trimming cut 7 bases from V and 7 bases from J; bases unmatched to any gene: 13. The CDR3 nucleotides read TGTGCCAGCAACACGCGGCAGGGGGAAAAAAATGAGCAGTTCTTC. Encoded protein: CASNTRQGEKNEQFF.

The V call is TRBV15, the J call TRBJ2-7, with D unresolved. Trimming cost V 5 bases and J 4 bases, with 9 bases left between them. This CDR3 spans 12 amino acids. Germline values: CDR1 LNHNV, CDR2 YYDKDF (reference sequence). DNA for the CDR3: TGTGCCACCAGCCCTATCGGTTACGAGCAGTACTTC. Protein product: CATSPIGYEQYF.

The V and J genes are TRBV2 and TRBJ1-3; D is unclear. Deletions cut 2 bases from V and 0 bases from J, with 11 bases between. Germline values: CDR1 SNHLY, CDR2 FYNNEI. The CDR3 runs 16 residues. CDR3 protein: CASSEIRGVSGNTIYF. The CDR3 DNA is TGTGCCAGCAGTGAAATCAGAGGAGTCTCTGGAAACACCATATATTTT.